This T cell receptor beta chain was found in a study of T cells in localized non-small cell lung cancer. TCRdb's table, derived via immunoSEQ multiplex PCR, lists solely in-frame clones and lacks some. The sample records about 6,000 clones, 40% to 45% being singletons. Study-level findings and limits: Adjacent lung tissue had a median approximately 57 of the top 100 clones found in the tumor.

This CDR3 has 17 residues. Looked up from germline, CDR1 is SGHNT and CDR2 is YENEEA. Losses at the gene ends were 5 bases for V and 9 bases for J; bases not matched to a gene: 13. For this clone: No antigen is known for it.

The rearrangement uses TRBV11-3 and TRBJ2-1; the match to TRBD2 covers 13 bases. The specimen comprised lung tumor tissue, sampled before any cancer treatment. This sequence originates from a woman aged 40-69 years with stage II squamous cell lung carcinoma. CDR3 in amino acids: CASSRFTSGGGFGEQFF. The CDR3 DNA reads as TGTGCCAGCAGCCGCTTTACTAGCGGGGGGGGTTTCGGTGAGCAGTTCTTC. The complete variable domain, with remaining parts taken from reference TRBV11-3 and TRBJ2-1, reads EAGVVQSPRYKIIEKKQPVAFWCNPISGHNTLYWYLQNLGQGPELLIRYENEEAVDDSQLPKDRFSAERLKGVDSTLKIQPAELGDSAVYLCASSRFTSGGGFGEQFFGPGTRLTVL.